This TCR beta chain was captured by sequencing in a study of CD8 T cells in Susac syndrome. Study context: Among sequenced Susac syndrome patients, more than 5 had active disease and eight were in remission. Patients with Susac syndrome were therapy-naive, taking corticosteroids, with some also receiving intravenous immunoglobulin, or taking intravenous immunoglobulin alone at the time their blood was drawn.

About 0.5 to 1 ug RNA was reverse transcribed with random hexamers. Amplification of the TCR beta CDR3 was carried out by immunoSEQ multiplex PCR, which spanned a total of 54 Vbeta and 13 Jbeta segments. TCRdb called the immunoSEQ multiplex PCR reads again in MiXCR, with one record for every CDR3 protein. The sample lists 100,000 to 150,000 distinct CDR3 sequences, 90% to 95% occurring once. About this clonotype itself: Its specificity is not known.

Regarding the study as a whole: By the study's own acknowledgment, its TCR sequencing and HLA analysis included relatively few individuals.

Germline-derived CDR1 and CDR2 are SNHLY and FYNNEI. The CDR3 runs to 17 residues. V shed 5 bases and J 1 base; nucleotides not matched to a gene: 7. The material sequenced was CD8+ T cells from PBMCs. This rearrangement joins TRBV2 to TRBJ2-2, with 10 bases that match TRBD2. This clonotype was sampled from a human donor with Susac syndrome. In DNA, the CDR3 is TGTGCCAGCAGTTATAAGCCTAGCGGGGGGAACACCGGGGAGCTGTTTTTT. It yields the protein CASSYKPSGGNTGELFF.